The 30 T cell receptor beta chains presented below share a single source sample, sequenced in a study of beta chain features in type 1 diabetes. The investigators reverse transcribed all of the isolated RNA, so they sequenced expressed TCRB transcripts. Sequencing used immunoSEQ multiplex PCR; TCRdb keeps in-frame clones, though not all of them. The data contain more than 350,000 clones, roughly 10% of them singletons. Sample: naive CD4+ T cells from blood. The receptor source for this set is a young woman in good health.

The J gene is TRBJ2-5, the V gene TRBV9; D might be TRBD2 (5 bases). The CDR3 sequence is 14 residues long. V lost 0 bases to trimming and J lost 4 bases, with 10 bases between them. Germline V gene lookup returns CDR1 SGDLS and CDR2 YYNGEE. The CDR3 sequence: CASSVVGAGETQYF. DNA for the CDR3: TGTGCCAGCAGCGTAGTCGGCGCGGGAGAGACCCAGTACTTC.

This chain joins TRBV11-1 and TRBJ2-3; the match to TRBD2 covers 8 bases. The V gene end was trimmed by 5 bases and the J gene end by 0 bases; junction bases not matched to a gene: 10. This CDR3 comprises 17 residues. Per the germline V gene, CDR1 is SGHAT and CDR2 is FQDESV (reference sequence). CDR3 loop: CASSARVSGTSTDTQYF. CDR3 coding DNA: TGTGCCAGCAGCGCTCGGGTTAGCGGGACTAGCACAGATACGCAGTATTTT.

The chain uses TRBV10-3 and TRBJ1-5, with unresolved D. V was clipped by 10 bases and J by 3 bases, with 10 bases between them. CDR1 is ENHRY and CDR2 is SYGVKD in the germline V gene. The CDR3 runs 12 residues. Here the CDR3 DNA reads TGTGCCACCGGGGAGCCCAATCAGCCCCAGCATTTT. Translated: CATGEPNQPQHF.

This clone was observed a handful of times. The rearrangement uses TRBV9 and TRBJ1-1; TRBD1 might be the D (5 bases). V was clipped by 4 bases and J by 4 bases, with 11 bases between them. CDR3 size: 13 residues. Germline V CDR1 and CDR2: SGDLS, YYNGEE. CDR3 loop: CASSPQGATEAFF. The CDR3 DNA follows: TGTGCCAGCAGCCCCCAGGGTGCCACTGAAGCTTTCTTT.

The chain joins TRBV7-2 to TRBJ2-5; D possibly corresponds to TRBD2 (6 bases). Trimming took 5 bases from V and 2 from J, leaving 9 bases between them. This CDR3 is 13 amino acids long. Germline V CDR1 and CDR2: SGHTA, FQGNSA. CDR3 in amino acids: CASSRGTQETQYF. The CDR3 DNA reads TGTGCCAGCAGCCGGGGGACGCAAGAGACCCAGTACTTC. Full variable domain (remainder filled in from reference TRBV7-2 and TRBJ2-5): GAGVSQSPSNKVTEKGKDVELRCDPISGHTALYWYRQSLGQGLEFLIYFQGNSAPDKSGLPSDRFSAERTGGSVSTLTIQRTQQEDSAVYLCASSRGTQETQYFGPGTRLLVL.

On this clone itself: This sample also contains other DNA sequences that code for the same CDR3. This chain joins TRBV9 and TRBJ1-5; D remains unclear. V was cut by 2 bases and J by 0 bases, with 3 bases left in between. In germline, CDR1 is SGDLS, CDR2 YYNGEE. The CDR3 sequence is 13 residues long. CDR3 DNA sequence: TGTGCCAGCAGCGTCGGTAGCAATCAGCCCCAGCATTTT. This encodes CASSVGSNQPQHF.

This sequence joins TRBV7-3 and TRBJ1-1; D is uncertain. This CDR3 spans 13 amino acids. Trimming took off 7 bases at V and 2 bases at J, with 11 bases between the two ends. CDR1 is SGHTA, CDR2 FQGTGA, per germline. CDR3 amino acids: CASKEGINTEAFF. For the CDR3, the DNA is TGTGCCAGCAAAGAAGGGATCAACACTGAAGCTTTCTTT.

This clone was seen more than once but under ten times. V usage is TRBV9 and J usage is TRBJ2-4; TRBD1 might be the D (6 bases). CDR1 SGDLS and CDR2 YYNGEE come from the germline V gene. The CDR3 totals 14 residues. V lost 3 bases and J 6 bases, leaving 13 bases between the germline ends. CDR3 DNA: TGTGCCAGCAGCGAAACGGGACACACAAACATTCAGTACTTC. It specifies CASSETGHTNIQYF.

This chain connects TRBV6-5 to TRBJ2-7; 9 positions agree with TRBD1. The CDR3 length is 15 residues. The germline gives CDR1 MNHEY, CDR2 SVGAGI. Germline trimming cut 6 bases from V and 3 bases from J; bases unmatched to any gene: 9. The CDR3 sequence is CASRADPGQGYEQYF. CDR3 in DNA: TGTGCCAGCAGGGCGGATCCGGGACAGGGCTACGAGCAGTACTTC.

This clone was seen a few times. This chain connects TRBV7-9 to TRBJ2-7; 7 bases are a match to TRBD1. Looked up from germline, CDR1 is SEHNR and CDR2 is FQNEAQ (reference sequence). The J segment lost 3 bases and the V segment lost 11 bases, leaving 7 bases of the junction unmatched. The CDR3 is made up of 12 amino acids. CDR3 in DNA: TGTGCCTTCTTGACAGGGCACTACGAGCAGTACGTC. As protein: CAFLTGHYEQYV.

The chain joins TRBV13 to TRBJ2-4; 10 bases fit TRBD1. V trimming: 5 bases; J trimming: 12 bases; junction bases outside the gene matches: 16. This CDR3 has 16 amino acids. Germline loops: CDR1 PRHDT, CDR2 FYEKMQ (reference sequence). CDR3 amino acids: CASSPRDRGPGSGQYF. DNA for the CDR3: TGTGCCAGCAGCCCCCGGGACAGGGGTCCAGGGAGCGGTCAGTACTTC.

This clone was counted a few times. The chain combines TRBV5-1 with TRBJ2-1, with 8 positions matching TRBD2. The CDR3 runs 14 residues. Germline V lookup: CDR1 SGHRS, CDR2 YFSETQ. The V segment lost 3 bases and the J segment 4 bases; nucleotides outside the gene matches: 3. The CDR3 coding sequence is TGCGCCAGCAGCTCCGGGACTAGGTACAATGAGCAGTTCTTC. It codes for CASSSGTRYNEQFF.

V usage is TRBV2 and J usage is TRBJ2-7; D ambiguous. In germline, CDR1 is SNHLY, CDR2 FYNNEI. The CDR3 covers 13 residues. With 4 bases removed from V and 3 bases from J, the gap between germline ends came to 10 bases. The CDR3 region is CASSARPHYEQYF. The CDR3 nucleotides read TGTGCCAGCAGTGCTCGACCCCACTACGAGCAGTACTTC.

The chain carries TRBV9 and TRBJ1-6; 7 bases are a match to TRBD1. Germline lookup yields CDR1 SGDLS and CDR2 YYNGEE. After removal of 3 bases from V and 0 bases from J, the junction contained 9 bases not matched to a gene. There are 18 residues in the CDR3. As DNA, the CDR3 is TGTGCCAGCAGCGCCAGTCGGGACAGCCGCTCCTATAATTCACCCCTCCACTTT. Amino acids: CASSASRDSRSYNSPLHF.

This clone turned up a few times. This sample includes further DNA sequences coding for the same CDR3. The genes are TRBV7-9 and TRBJ1-2, with D hard to call. The V and J ends lost 1 base and 8 bases respectively, with 5 bases between them. The length of the CDR3 is 11 residues. Germline CDR1 is SEHNR and CDR2 is FQNEAQ (reference sequence). For the CDR3, the DNA is TGTGCCAGCAGCTTAGTCTACGGCTACACCTTC. As protein: CASSLVYGYTF.

The DNA of the CDR3 is TGCAGTGCTAGAGAAGGACGCGAAGCTTTCTTT. Protein sequence: CSAREGREAFF. The V gene is TRBV20-1, the J gene TRBJ1-1, with D unclear. The CDR3 has 11 residues. V was clipped by 0 bases and J by 8 bases, with 7 bases between them. Germline V CDR1 and CDR2: DFQATT, SNEGSKA (reference sequence).

V is TRBV5-1 and J is TRBJ2-1; D is unresolved. Trimming left V 3 bases short and J 4 bases short, with 11 bases between. The CDR3 is 14 residues long. Germline V gives CDR1 SGHRS, CDR2 YFSETQ. Here the CDR3 reads CASSSQTGYNEQFF. The CDR3 region has the DNA TGCGCCAGCAGCTCGCAGACTGGATACAATGAGCAGTTCTTC. The whole variable domain, filled in from reference TRBV5-1 and TRBJ2-1, reads KAGVTQTPRYLIKTRGQQVTLSCSPISGHRSVSWYQQTPGQGLQFLFEYFSETQRNKGNFPGRFSGRQFSNSRSEMNVSTLELGDSALYLCASSSQTGYNEQFFGPGTRLTVL.

This clone was seen a handful of times. The rearrangement uses TRBV7-2 and TRBJ2-7; 7 bases align to TRBD2. The junction had 5 bases not matched to a gene; V was cut back by 5 bases and J by 4 bases. Germline values: CDR1 SGHTA, CDR2 FQGNSA. CDR3 length: 13 amino acids. The CDR3 here is CASSPPGGYEQYF. The CDR3 coding sequence is TGTGCCAGCAGCCCTCCCGGGGGGTACGAGCAGTACTTC. The entire variable domain, with the rest obtained from reference TRBV7-2 and TRBJ2-7, is as follows: GAGVSQSPSNKVTEKGKDVELRCDPISGHTALYWYRQSLGQGLEFLIYFQGNSAPDKSGLPSDRFSAERTGGSVSTLTIQRTQQEDSAVYLCASSPPGGYEQYFGPGTRLTVT.

This clone was counted many times. The V call is TRBV30, the J call TRBJ1-4; D not resolved. Looked up from germline, CDR1 is GTSNPN and CDR2 is SVGIG (reference sequence). V was trimmed by 3 bases and J by 7 bases, leaving 12 bases between them. This CDR3 is built from 13 residues. The CDR3 nucleotides are TGTGCCTGGAGCCCTTTGGGCGGTGAAAAACTGTTTTTT. Translation gives CAWSPLGGEKLFF.

This clone was observed at least ten times. The chain couples TRBV7-2 to TRBJ2-7; TRBD2 matches at 7 bases. The junction had 8 bases not matched to a gene; V was cut back by 4 bases and J by 5 bases. This CDR3 spans 14 amino acids. Germline-derived CDR1 and CDR2 are SGHTA and FQGNSA. The CDR3 loop is CASSSGGRVNEQYF. The CDR3 DNA follows: TGTGCCAGCAGCTCTGGCGGGAGAGTAAACGAGCAGTACTTC.

As to this clone: The same CDR3 can be traced to other DNA sequences in this sample. The chain is built from TRBV5-1 and TRBJ2-1, with D possibly matching TRBD2 (5 bases). Trimming removed 4 bases from V and 1 base from J, with 9 bases in between. From germline, CDR1 is SGHRS and CDR2 YFSETQ. The CDR3 has 14 amino acids. CDR3 loop: CASSRESSYNEQFF. Here the CDR3 DNA reads TGCGCCAGCAGCAGGGAGTCTTCCTACAATGAGCAGTTCTTC.

The rearrangement links TRBV29-1 to TRBJ2-3; 15 nucleotides agree with TRBD2. Trimming took 3 bases from V and 2 from J; bases not matched to a gene: 9. CDR3 length: 18 amino acids. Germline V CDR1 and CDR2: SQVTM, ANQGSEA. In DNA, the CDR3 is TGCAGCGTTGAGAAGGGACTAGCGGGAGGCCCCTACACAGATACGCAGTATTTT. The encoded protein is CSVEKGLAGGPYTDTQYF.

The chain employs TRBV2 and TRBJ1-1, with 9 bases lining up with TRBD1. The CDR3 is 14 amino acids. Germline CDR1 reads SNHLY; CDR2 reads FYNNEI. After removal of 5 bases from V and 4 bases from J, the junction contained 5 bases not matched to a gene. CDR3 region: CASSTGTGITEAFF. CDR3 in DNA: TGTGCCAGCAGTACCGGGACAGGGATCACTGAAGCTTTCTTT. The full variable domain, with the rest looked up from reference TRBV2 and TRBJ1-1, is EPEVTQTPSHQVTQMGQEVILRCVPISNHLYFYWYRQILGQKVEFLVSFYNNEISEKSEIFDDQFSVERPDGSNFTLKIRSTKLEDSAMYFCASSTGTGITEAFFGQGTRLTVV.

This clone appeared a few times. V is TRBV6-8 and J is TRBJ2-3; 12 bases line up with TRBD2. Germline V lookup: CDR1 MNHGY, CDR2 SAAAGT. This CDR3 contains 15 residues. V lost 4 bases, J lost 3 bases, and 2 bases stayed unmatched. CDR3 sequence reads: CASSSGTSGTDTQYF. In nucleotides, the CDR3 is TGTGCCAGCAGTTCTGGGACTAGCGGGACAGATACGCAGTATTTT.

This chain joins TRBV29-1 and TRBJ1-1; 9 nucleotides match TRBD1. CDR3 length: 12 residues. The V gene's germline CDR1 is SQVTM and CDR2 ANQGSEA. V was pared by 5 bases and J by 8 bases, with 6 bases of the junction left unmatched. The CDR3: CSVSGQGLEAFF. The CDR3 DNA reads TGCAGCGTTTCGGGACAGGGCTTAGAAGCTTTCTTT.

The gene calls are TRBV7-9 and TRBJ2-7; a weak D match, TRBD2 (5 bases). Germline CDR1 and CDR2: SEHNR and FQNEAQ (reference sequence). The V end lost 5 bases, the J end lost 1 base, and 12 bases lay between the germline ends. The CDR3 is 14 amino acids. The CDR3 protein is CASSPWTRSYEQYF. For the CDR3, the DNA is TGTGCCAGCAGCCCCTGGACTCGGTCCTACGAGCAGTACTTC.

The chain carries TRBV7-3 and TRBJ2-1; D unclear. The length of the CDR3 is 15 residues. CDR1 and CDR2 from the germline V gene are SGHTA and FQGTGA. V was trimmed by 0 bases and J by 5 bases, leaving 11 bases between them. As DNA, the CDR3 is TGTGCCAGCAGCTTAACAGTTCACTCTCACAATGAGCAGTTCTTC. Protein product: CASSLTVHSHNEQFF.

The gene calls are TRBV5-1 and TRBJ2-5, with D perhaps matching TRBD2 (6 bases). The CDR3 has 15 amino acids. V gave up 0 bases and J gave up 2 bases, with 11 bases separating them. CDR1 is SGHRS, CDR2 YFSETQ, per germline. The CDR3 region is CASSLAGGSQETQYF. Here the CDR3 DNA reads TGCGCCAGCAGCTTGGCCGGGGGATCTCAAGAGACCCAGTACTTC.

This chain connects TRBV7-3 to TRBJ2-1; 9 bases match TRBD1. From germline, CDR1 is SGHTA and CDR2 FQGTGA. V trimming: 6 bases; J trimming: 6 bases; junction bases outside the gene matches: 6. The CDR3 spans 14 residues. The CDR3 sequence is CASSPGQGPNEQFF. DNA for the CDR3: TGTGCCAGCAGTCCGGGACAGGGCCCCAATGAGCAGTTCTTC.

As regards this clone: Compared with germline, one end of the junction differs, possibly owing to a read error. The chain carries TRBV4-2 and TRBJ2-7; D may be TRBD1 or TRBD2 (5 bases each). This CDR3 contains 12 residues. Germline CDR1 is LGHNA and CDR2 is YNFKEQ. The CDR3 DNA reads as TGTGCCAGCAGCCAAGTCGGCGGGCAAGGGGTCTTC. Residues: CASSQVGGQGVF.